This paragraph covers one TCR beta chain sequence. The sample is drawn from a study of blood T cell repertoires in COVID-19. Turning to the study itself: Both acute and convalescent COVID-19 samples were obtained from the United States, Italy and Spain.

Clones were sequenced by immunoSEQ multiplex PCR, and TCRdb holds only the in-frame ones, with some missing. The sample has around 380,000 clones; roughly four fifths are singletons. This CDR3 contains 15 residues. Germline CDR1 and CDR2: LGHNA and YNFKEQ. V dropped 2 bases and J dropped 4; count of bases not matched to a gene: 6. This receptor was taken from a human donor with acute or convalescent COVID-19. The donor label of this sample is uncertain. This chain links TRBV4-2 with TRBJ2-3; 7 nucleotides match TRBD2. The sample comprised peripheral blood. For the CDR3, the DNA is TGTGCCAGCAGCCAAAGCGGGGTAGCGGCAGATACGCAGTATTTT. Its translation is CASSQSGVAADTQYF.